A single sample gave rise to the 17 T cell receptor beta chains below, sequenced in a study of T cells in localized non-small cell lung cancer. Assay: immunoSEQ multiplex PCR; the TCRdb copy retains only in-frame clones and omits some. Altogether 55,000 to 75,000 clones are present, approximately 90% being singletons, with the ten largest covering just under 20%. The sample here was peripheral blood, taken before any cancer treatment. The receptors were gathered from a man between 40 and 70 years old with stage I lung adenocarcinoma.

The rearrangement links TRBV4-3 to TRBJ1-4, with no clear D. V lost 0 bases and J 0 bases, leaving 8 bases between the germline ends. Germline CDR1 is LGHNA and CDR2 is YSLEER. The CDR3 is made up of 16 amino acids. CDR3 sequence: CASSQDLGPTNEKLFF. The CDR3 bases are TGCGCCAGCAGCCAAGATCTGGGCCCAACTAATGAAAAACTGTTTTTT.

The V and J genes are TRBV6-1 and TRBJ2-1; 7 nucleotides align to TRBD2. Germline CDR1 reads MNHNS; CDR2 reads SASEGT. The CDR3 extends over 14 amino acids. The V segment lost 3 bases and the J segment 6 bases; nucleotides outside the gene matches: 5. The CDR3 loop reads CASSEVGGGNEQFF. The CDR3, as DNA: TGTGCCAGCAGTGAGGTCGGCGGGGGCAATGAGCAGTTCTTC.

This chain uses TRBV5-1 with TRBJ2-3; TRBD1 agrees at 7 bases. In germline, CDR1 is SGHRS, CDR2 YFSETQ. With 4 bases clipped from V and 7 bases from J, the junction kept 3 bases outside the gene matches. This CDR3 contains 12 residues. CDR3 residues: CASSATGYTQYF. DNA of the CDR3: TGCGCCAGCAGCGCGACAGGGTATACGCAGTATTTT. The variable domain in full, completed from reference TRBV5-1 and TRBJ2-3, reads KAGVTQTPRYLIKTRGQQVTLSCSPISGHRSVSWYQQTPGQGLQFLFEYFSETQRNKGNFPGRFSGRQFSNSRSEMNVSTLELGDSALYLCASSATGYTQYFGPGTRLTVL.

V is TRBV7-2 and J is TRBJ2-7, with 12 bases aligning to TRBD2. This CDR3 has 14 residues. CDR1 is SGHTA and CDR2 is FQGNSA in the germline V gene. The V gene end was trimmed by 1 base and the J gene end by 6 bases; junction bases not matched to a gene: 1. In nucleotides, the CDR3 is TGTGCCAGCAGCTTAGGACTAGCGGGAGCCGAGCAGTACTTC. Residues: CASSLGLAGAEQYF.

The rearrangement links TRBV11-3 to TRBJ2-1; no firm D call. Germline CDR1 reads SGHNT; CDR2 reads YENEEA. This CDR3 contains 14 residues. The V end was cut by 3 bases, the J end by 10 bases, with 16 bases between. In nucleotides, the CDR3 is TGTGCCAGCAGCTTTACTCCACCCTTGGGCGAGCAGTTCTTC. Amino acid sequence: CASSFTPPLGEQFF.

V gene TRBV28 combines with J gene TRBJ1-2, with a weak D call TRBD1 (5 bases). The germline CDR1 and CDR2 sequences are MDHEN and SYDVKM. Trimming removed 6 bases from V and 4 bases from J, with 27 bases in between. This CDR3 has 18 residues. The CDR3 DNA reads TGTGCCAGCAGCTCGATAGGAGGGGAGTCGGGGAGTAGCTATGGCTACACCTTC. This sequence encodes CASSSIGGESGSSYGYTF.

In nucleotides, the CDR3 is TGTGCCAGCAGCCCTGTCGGGCGCTCTGGGGCCAACGTCCTGACTTTC. Encoded protein: CASSPVGRSGANVLTF. The chain links TRBV7-2 to TRBJ2-6, with no clear D. Germline CDR1 reads SGHTA; CDR2 reads FQGNSA. This CDR3 is built from 16 residues. With 5 bases removed from V and 0 bases from J, the gap between germline ends came to 11 bases.

The chain employs TRBV6-5 and TRBJ2-3, with 7 bases lining up with TRBD1. There are 14 residues in the CDR3. The germline V gene has CDR1 MNHEY and CDR2 SVGAGI. V dropped 5 bases and J dropped 2; count of bases not matched to a gene: 4. The CDR3 reads CASSQGDPTDTQYF. CDR3 bases: TGTGCCAGCAGTCAGGGGGACCCCACAGATACGCAGTATTTT.

This chain connects TRBV28 to TRBJ1-2, with unresolved D. CDR1 is MDHEN, CDR2 SYDVKM, per germline. Trimming pared 6 bases from V and 7 bases from J, leaving 12 bases between. The CDR3 has 12 residues. As DNA, the CDR3 is TGTGCCAGCAGCTACACGGGAGGTGGCTACACCTTC. Amino acid sequence: CASSYTGGGYTF.

The V and J genes are TRBV27 and TRBJ1-4; TRBD1 is a possible D gene (5 bases). V was trimmed by 6 bases and J by 10 bases, leaving 18 bases between them. CDR3 length equals 14 residues. From germline, CDR1 is MNHEY and CDR2 SMNVEV (reference sequence). CDR3 nucleotides: TGTGCCAGCAGGGCTCCAGGGATCTGGGGAAAACTGTTTTTT. Amino acid sequence: CASRAPGIWGKLFF.

The chain uses TRBV5-1 and TRBJ2-2; D gene uncertain. The CDR3 consists of 17 residues. The germline gives CDR1 SGHRS, CDR2 YFSETQ. Trimming stripped 0 bases from V and 6 bases from J, with 18 bases between. In DNA, the CDR3 is TGCGCCAGCAGCTTGGGCCAGCGTGTAGAAGTCGCCGGGGAGCTGTTTTTT. This encodes CASSLGQRVEVAGELFF.

The gene calls are TRBV13 and TRBJ1-1; 8 positions agree with TRBD1. The CDR3 is 15 amino acids. V gave up 4 bases and J gave up 4 bases; unmatched junction bases: 8. The germline V gene has CDR1 PRHDT and CDR2 FYEKMQ (reference sequence). The CDR3 bases are TGTGCCAGCAGCTCACCCGGACAGGGAGGCACTGAAGCTTTCTTT. Translation gives CASSSPGQGGTEAFF.

The V gene is TRBV4-2, the J gene TRBJ2-7, with 14 bases that match TRBD2. Germline values: CDR1 LGHNA, CDR2 YNFKEQ. CDR3 length: 19 residues. V was clipped by 4 bases and J by 0 bases; unmatched bases: 11. CDR3 coding DNA: TGTGCCAGCAGCCCCCTGGCGGGACTAGCGGGGGAATACTCCTACGAGCAGTACTTC. Amino acids: CASSPLAGLAGEYSYEQYF.

This chain connects TRBV4-1 to TRBJ2-3; 9 nucleotides match TRBD1. The germline CDR1 and CDR2 sequences are MGHRA and YSYEKL. Trimming removed 0 bases from V and 2 bases from J; junction bases left unmatched: 9. The CDR3 sequence is 18 residues long. The CDR3 DNA is TGCGCCAGCAGCCAAGACCCGGACAGGGGAGACTACACAGATACGCAGTATTTT. As protein: CASSQDPDRGDYTDTQYF.

This sequence joins TRBV28 and TRBJ2-7; D could derive from TRBD1 or TRBD2 (5 bases each). Trimming stripped 4 bases from V and 0 bases from J, with 13 bases between. Germline-derived CDR1 and CDR2 are MDHEN and SYDVKM. The CDR3 has 15 amino acids. CDR3 amino acids: CASSSPGTVSYEQYF. The CDR3 region has the DNA TGTGCCAGCAGTTCCCCAGGGACCGTCTCCTACGAGCAGTACTTC.

The rearrangement uses TRBV19 and TRBJ2-3; 7 positions match TRBD2. The ends lost 6 bases at V and 3 bases at J; junction bases unmatched: 12. This CDR3 is 16 amino acids long. From germline, CDR1 is LNHDA and CDR2 SQIVND (reference sequence). CDR3 amino acids: CASRPVGGSMTDTQYF. DNA for the CDR3: TGTGCCAGTAGACCCGTCGGCGGGAGCATGACAGATACGCAGTATTTT. Filled out from reference TRBV19 and TRBJ2-3, the complete variable domain reads DGGITQSPKYLFRKEGQNVTLSCEQNLNHDAMYWYRQDPGQGLRLIYYSQIVNDFQKGDIAEGYSVSREKKESFPLTVTSAQKNPTAFYLCASRPVGGSMTDTQYFGPGTRLTVL.

This chain connects TRBV30 to TRBJ2-5; no reliable D call. The V gene's germline CDR1 is GTSNPN and CDR2 SVGIG (reference sequence). With 2 bases removed from V and 4 bases from J, the gap between germline ends came to 8 bases. The CDR3 spans 12 residues. The CDR3 is CAWSPVRETQYF. CDR3 nucleotide sequence: TGTGCCTGGAGTCCAGTCCGAGAGACCCAGTACTTC.